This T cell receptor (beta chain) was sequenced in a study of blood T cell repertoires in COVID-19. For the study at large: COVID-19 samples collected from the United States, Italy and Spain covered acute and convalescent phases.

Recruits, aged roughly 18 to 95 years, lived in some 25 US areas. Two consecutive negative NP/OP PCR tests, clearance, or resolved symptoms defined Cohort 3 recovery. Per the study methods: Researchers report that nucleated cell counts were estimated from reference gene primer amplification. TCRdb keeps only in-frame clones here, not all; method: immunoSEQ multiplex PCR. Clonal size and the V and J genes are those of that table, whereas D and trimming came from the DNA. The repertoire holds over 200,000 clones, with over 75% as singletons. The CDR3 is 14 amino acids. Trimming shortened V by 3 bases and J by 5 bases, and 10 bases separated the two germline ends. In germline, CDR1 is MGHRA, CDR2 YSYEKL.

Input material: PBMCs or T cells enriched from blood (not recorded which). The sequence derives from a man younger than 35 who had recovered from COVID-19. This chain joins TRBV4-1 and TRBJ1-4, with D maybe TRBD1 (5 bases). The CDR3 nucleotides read TGCGCCAGCAGCCACAAAGACAGAAATGAAAAACTGTTTTTT. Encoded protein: CASSHKDRNEKLFF.